This paragraph reports one T cell receptor (beta chain). Antigen unknown. Described time point: proximal margin of the surgical specimen (macroscopically non-inflamed). The entry originates in a study of T cell repertoires in ileal Crohn's disease. Looking at the study overall: Biopsies at the proximal margin of the resected specimen form MI samples. Findings and caveats of the study: Mucosal expansions were suggested to be mainly CD8 T cells.

Deletions cut 5 bases from V and 0 bases from J, with 3 bases between. CDR3 length: 12 residues. Germline CDR1 reads MGHDK; CDR2 reads SYGVNS. Profiled with immunoSEQ multiplex PCR; TCRdb holds only in-frame clones, not every one. This table holds 3,500 to 4,500 clones, over 60% found once. The specimen was ileal tissue. The receptor's source is an adult with Crohn's disease. The chain is built from TRBV25-1 and TRBJ2-3; D gene unclear. In DNA, the CDR3 is TGTGCCAGCAGTTTAAGCACAGATACGCAGTATTTT. Protein sequence: CASSLSTDTQYF. Looking up the rest from reference TRBV25-1 and TRBJ2-3 gives the full variable domain: EADIYQTPRYLVIGTGKKITLECSQTMGHDKMYWYQQDPGMELHLIHYSYGVNSTEKGDLSSESTVSRIRTEHFPLTLESARPSHTSQYLCASSLSTDTQYFGPGTRLTVL.